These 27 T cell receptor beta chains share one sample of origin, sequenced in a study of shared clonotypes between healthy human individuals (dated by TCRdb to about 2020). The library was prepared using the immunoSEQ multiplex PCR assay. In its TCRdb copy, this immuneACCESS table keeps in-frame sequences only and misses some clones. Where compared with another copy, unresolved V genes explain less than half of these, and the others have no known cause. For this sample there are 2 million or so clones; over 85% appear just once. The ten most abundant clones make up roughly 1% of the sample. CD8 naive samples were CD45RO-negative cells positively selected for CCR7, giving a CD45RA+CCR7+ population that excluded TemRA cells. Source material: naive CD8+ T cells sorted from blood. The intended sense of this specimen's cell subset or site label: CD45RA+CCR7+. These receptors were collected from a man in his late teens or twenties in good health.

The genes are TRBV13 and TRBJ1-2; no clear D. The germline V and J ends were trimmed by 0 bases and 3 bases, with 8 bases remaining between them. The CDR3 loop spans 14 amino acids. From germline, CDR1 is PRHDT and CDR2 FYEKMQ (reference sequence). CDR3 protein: CASSLGQDYYGYTF. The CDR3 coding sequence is TGTGCCAGCAGCTTAGGCCAGGACTACTATGGCTACACCTTC.

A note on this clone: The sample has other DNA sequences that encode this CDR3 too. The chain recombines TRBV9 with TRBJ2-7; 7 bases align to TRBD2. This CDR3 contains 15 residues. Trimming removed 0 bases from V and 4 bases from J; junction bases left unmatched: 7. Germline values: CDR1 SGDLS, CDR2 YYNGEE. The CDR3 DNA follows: TGTGCCAGCAGCGTAGCAGGTCTAGCGGAGTACGAGCAGTACTTC. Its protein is CASSVAGLAEYEQYF.

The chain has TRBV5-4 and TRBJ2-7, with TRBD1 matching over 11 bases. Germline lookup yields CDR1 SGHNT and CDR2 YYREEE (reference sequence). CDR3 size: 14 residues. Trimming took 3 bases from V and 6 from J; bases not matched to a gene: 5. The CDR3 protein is CASSSGTGGLEQYF. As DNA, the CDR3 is TGTGCCAGCAGCTCCGGGACAGGGGGTCTCGAGCAGTACTTC.

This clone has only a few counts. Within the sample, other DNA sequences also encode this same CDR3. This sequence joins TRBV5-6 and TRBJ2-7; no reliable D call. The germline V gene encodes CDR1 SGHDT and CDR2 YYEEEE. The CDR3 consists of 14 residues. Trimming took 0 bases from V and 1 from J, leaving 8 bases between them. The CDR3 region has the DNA TGTGCCAGCAGCTTGGGCACGTCATCCTACGAGCAGTACTTC. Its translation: CASSLGTSSYEQYF. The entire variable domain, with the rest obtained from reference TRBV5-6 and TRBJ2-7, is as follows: DAGVTQSPTHLIKTRGQQVTLRCSPKSGHDTVSWYQQALGQGPQFIFQYYEEEERQRGNFPDRFSGHQFPNYSSELNVNALLLGDSALYLCASSLGTSSYEQYFGPGTRLTVT.

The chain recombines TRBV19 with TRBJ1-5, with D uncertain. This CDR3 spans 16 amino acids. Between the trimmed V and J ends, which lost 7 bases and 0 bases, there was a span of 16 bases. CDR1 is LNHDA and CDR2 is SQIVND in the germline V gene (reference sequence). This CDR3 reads CASTLMTDGSNQPQHF. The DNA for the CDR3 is TGTGCCAGTACCCTAATGACCGACGGTAGCAATCAGCCCCAGCATTTT.

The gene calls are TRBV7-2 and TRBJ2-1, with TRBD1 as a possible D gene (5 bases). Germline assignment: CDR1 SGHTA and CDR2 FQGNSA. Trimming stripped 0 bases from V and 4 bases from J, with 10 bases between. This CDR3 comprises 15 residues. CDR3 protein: CASSLAGRTYNEQFF. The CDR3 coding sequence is TGTGCCAGCAGCTTAGCGGGGCGGACATACAATGAGCAGTTCTTC.

CDR3 loop: CASRDITAGELFF. CDR3 nucleotides: TGTGCCAGCAGGGACATTACCGCCGGGGAGCTGTTTTTT. The chain is built from TRBV2 and TRBJ2-2; maybe TRBD1 (5 bases). The CDR3 extends over 13 amino acids. With 6 bases removed from V and 6 bases from J, the gap between germline ends came to 11 bases. Germline CDR1 is SNHLY and CDR2 is FYNNEI.

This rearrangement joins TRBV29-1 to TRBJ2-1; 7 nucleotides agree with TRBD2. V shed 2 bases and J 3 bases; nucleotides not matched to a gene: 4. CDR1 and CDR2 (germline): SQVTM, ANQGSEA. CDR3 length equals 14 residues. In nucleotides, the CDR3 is TGCAGCGTTGAACCGGCTAGCGGCTACAATGAGCAGTTCTTC. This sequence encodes CSVEPASGYNEQFF.

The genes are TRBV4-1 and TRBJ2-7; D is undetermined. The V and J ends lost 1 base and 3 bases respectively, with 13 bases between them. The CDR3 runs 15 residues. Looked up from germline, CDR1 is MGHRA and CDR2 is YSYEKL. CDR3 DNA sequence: TGCGCCAGCAGCCAAGTAGGACGGAATAACTACGAGCAGTACTTC. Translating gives CASSQVGRNNYEQYF.

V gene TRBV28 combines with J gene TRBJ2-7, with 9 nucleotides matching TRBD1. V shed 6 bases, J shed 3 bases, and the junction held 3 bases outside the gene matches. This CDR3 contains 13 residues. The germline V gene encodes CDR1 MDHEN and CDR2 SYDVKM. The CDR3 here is CASRPGQGYEQYF. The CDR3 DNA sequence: TGTGCCAGCAGACCGGGACAGGGCTACGAGCAGTACTTC.

In DNA, the CDR3 is TGTGCCAGCAGTTTGACCCTTCACTACGAGCAGTACTTC. This translates into CASSLTLHYEQYF. V and J are TRBV27 and TRBJ2-7; D gene unclear. The length of the CDR3 is 13 residues. Germline-derived CDR1 and CDR2 are MNHEY and SMNVEV (reference sequence). V dropped 3 bases and J dropped 3 bases, with 9 bases sitting between them.

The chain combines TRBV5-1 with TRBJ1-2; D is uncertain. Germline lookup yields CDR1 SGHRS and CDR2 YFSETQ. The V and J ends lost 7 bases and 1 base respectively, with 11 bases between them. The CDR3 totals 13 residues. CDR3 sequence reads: CASGPGLNYGYTF. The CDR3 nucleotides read TGCGCCAGCGGACCTGGACTTAACTATGGCTACACCTTC.

The CDR3 sequence: CASSQGTEGTYEQYF. The CDR3, as DNA: TGCGCCAGCAGCCAAGGAACCGAGGGGACCTACGAGCAGTACTTC. J is TRBJ2-7 and V is TRBV4-1; the D gene could be TRBD1 or TRBD2 (5 bases each). The V and J ends lost 1 base and 2 bases respectively, with 12 bases between them. This CDR3 spans 15 amino acids. Germline CDR1 is MGHRA and CDR2 is YSYEKL.

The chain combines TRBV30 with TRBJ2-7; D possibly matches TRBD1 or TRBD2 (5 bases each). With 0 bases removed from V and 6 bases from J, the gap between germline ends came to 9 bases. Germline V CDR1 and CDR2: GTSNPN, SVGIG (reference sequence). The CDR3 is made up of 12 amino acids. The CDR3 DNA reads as TGTGCCTGGAGTGTATCCGGGGCCGAGCAGTACTTC. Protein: CAWSVSGAEQYF.

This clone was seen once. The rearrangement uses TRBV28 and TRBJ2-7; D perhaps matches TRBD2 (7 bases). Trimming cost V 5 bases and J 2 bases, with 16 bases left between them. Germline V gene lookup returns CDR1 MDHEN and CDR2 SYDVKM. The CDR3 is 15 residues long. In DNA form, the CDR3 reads TGTGCCAGCAGTCTATCGAGCGGGACACCCTACGAGCAGTACTTC. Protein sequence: CASSLSSGTPYEQYF.

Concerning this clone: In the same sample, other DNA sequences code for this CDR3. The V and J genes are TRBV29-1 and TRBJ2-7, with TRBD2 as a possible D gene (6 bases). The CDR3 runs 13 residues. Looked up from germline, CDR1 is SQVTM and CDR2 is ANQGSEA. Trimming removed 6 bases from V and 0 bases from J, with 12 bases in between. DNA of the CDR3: TGCAGCGTGCGTGGGGGGAGCTCCTACGAGCAGTACTTC. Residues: CSVRGGSSYEQYF.

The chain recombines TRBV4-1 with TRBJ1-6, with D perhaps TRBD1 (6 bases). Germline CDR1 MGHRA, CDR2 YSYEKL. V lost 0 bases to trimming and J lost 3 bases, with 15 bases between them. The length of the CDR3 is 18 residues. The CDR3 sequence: CASSQDKTGQNYNSPLHF. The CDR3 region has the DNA TGCGCCAGCAGCCAAGATAAGACTGGACAGAACTATAATTCACCCCTCCACTTT.

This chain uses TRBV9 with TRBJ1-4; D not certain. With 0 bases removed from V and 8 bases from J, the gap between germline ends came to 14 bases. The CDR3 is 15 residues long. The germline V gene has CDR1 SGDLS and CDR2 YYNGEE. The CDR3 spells CASSVGEGRGEKLFF. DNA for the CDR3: TGTGCCAGCAGCGTAGGGGAGGGAAGAGGAGAAAAACTGTTTTTT.

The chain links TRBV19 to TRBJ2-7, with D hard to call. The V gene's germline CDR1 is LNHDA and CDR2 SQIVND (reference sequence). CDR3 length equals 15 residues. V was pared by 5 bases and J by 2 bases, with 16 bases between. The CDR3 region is CASSSQIEHPYEQYF. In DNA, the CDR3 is TGTGCCAGTAGTTCCCAAATCGAACATCCCTACGAGCAGTACTTC.

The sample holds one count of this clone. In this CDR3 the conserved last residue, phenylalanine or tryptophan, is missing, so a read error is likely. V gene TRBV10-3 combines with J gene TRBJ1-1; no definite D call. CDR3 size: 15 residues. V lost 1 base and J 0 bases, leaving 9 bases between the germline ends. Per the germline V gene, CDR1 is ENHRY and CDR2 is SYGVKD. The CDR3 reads CAISEWGSVNTEAFL. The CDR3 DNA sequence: TGTGCCATCAGTGAGTGGGGTTCTGTGAACACTGAAGCTTTCCTT.

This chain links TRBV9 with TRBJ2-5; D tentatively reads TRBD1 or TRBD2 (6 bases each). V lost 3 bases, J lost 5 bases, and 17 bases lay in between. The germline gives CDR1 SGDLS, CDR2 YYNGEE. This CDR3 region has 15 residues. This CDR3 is CASSEEGGGGETQYF. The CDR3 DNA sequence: TGTGCCAGCAGCGAAGAGGGGGGCGGCGGGGAGACCCAGTACTTC.

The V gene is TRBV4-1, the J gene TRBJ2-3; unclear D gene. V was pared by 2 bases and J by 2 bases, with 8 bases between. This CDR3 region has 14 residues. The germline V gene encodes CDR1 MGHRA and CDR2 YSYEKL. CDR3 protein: CASSQLGNTDTQYF. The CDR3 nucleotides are TGCGCCAGCAGCCAATTGGGAAACACAGATACGCAGTATTTT.

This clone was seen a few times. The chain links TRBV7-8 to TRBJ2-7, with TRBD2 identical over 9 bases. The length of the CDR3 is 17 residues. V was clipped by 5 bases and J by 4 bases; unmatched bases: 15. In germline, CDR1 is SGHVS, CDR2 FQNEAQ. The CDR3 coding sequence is TGTGCCAGCAGCACATCCGCGGTAGCGGGAGTGGAGTACGAGCAGTACTTC. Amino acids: CASSTSAVAGVEYEQYF.

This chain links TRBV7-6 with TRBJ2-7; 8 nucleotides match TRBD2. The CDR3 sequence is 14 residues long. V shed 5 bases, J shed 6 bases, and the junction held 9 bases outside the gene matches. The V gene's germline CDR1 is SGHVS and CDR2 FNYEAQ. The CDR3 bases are TGTGCCAGCAGCGCGCGGGAGGAGCCTTTCGAGCAGTACTTC. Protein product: CASSAREEPFEQYF.

CDR3 sequence: CASSLDPGTLINEQFF. The CDR3 region has the DNA TGTGCCAGCAGCTTAGACCCAGGTACCCTTATTAATGAGCAGTTCTTC. The chain couples TRBV7-8 to TRBJ2-1, with D hard to call. With 1 base removed from V and 7 bases from J, the gap between germline ends came to 17 bases. The germline CDR1 and CDR2 sequences are SGHVS and FQNEAQ. This CDR3 comprises 16 residues.

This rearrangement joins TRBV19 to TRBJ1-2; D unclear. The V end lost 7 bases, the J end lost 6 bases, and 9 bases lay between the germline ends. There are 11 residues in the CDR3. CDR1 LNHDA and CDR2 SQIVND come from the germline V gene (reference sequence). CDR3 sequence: CASTFGDGYTF. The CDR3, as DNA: TGTGCCAGTACCTTCGGGGATGGCTACACCTTC.

The CDR3 region has the DNA TGTGCCAGCAGCCCGATCGTGGAGGGCGAGACCCAGTACTTC. This codes for CASSPIVEGETQYF. This rearrangement joins TRBV7-6 to TRBJ2-5, with D possibly TRBD2 on 6 matching bases. The V gene's germline CDR1 is SGHVS and CDR2 FNYEAQ. With 5 bases removed from V and 5 bases from J, the gap between germline ends came to 15 bases. The length of the CDR3 is 14 residues. Full variable domain (remainder filled in from reference TRBV7-6 and TRBJ2-5): GAGVSQSPRYKVTKRGQDVALRCDPISGHVSLYWYRQALGQGPEFLTYFNYEAQQDKSGLPNDRFSAERPEGSISTLTIQRTEQRDSAMYRCASSPIVEGETQYFGPGTRLLVL.